Shown below are 10 T cell receptor beta chains from a single sample sequenced in a study of early stage breast cancer tumors. The repertoire was sequenced with immunoSEQ multiplex PCR; TCRdb's copy has only in-frame clones and lacks some. The repertoire holds under 20,000 clones, with about four fifths as singletons. Sequencing was carried out using blood. The receptors originated from a person between 70 and 80 years old with breast cancer.

The rearrangement joins TRBV7-9 to TRBJ1-3; 9 nucleotides agree with TRBD1. The CDR3 totals 18 residues. V trimming: 2 bases; J trimming: 4 bases; junction bases outside the gene matches: 12. Germline V gene data show CDR1 as SEHNR and CDR2 as FQNEAQ (reference sequence). CDR3 protein: CASSLPVGQGPSGNTIYF. The CDR3 bases are TGTGCCAGCAGCTTACCCGTTGGACAGGGGCCGTCCGGAAACACCATATATTTT.

The chain couples TRBV28 to TRBJ1-5; 8 bases fit TRBD1. CDR1 is MDHEN, CDR2 SYDVKM, per germline. The CDR3 runs 17 residues. After removal of 2 bases from V and 2 bases from J, the junction contained 8 bases not matched to a gene. The CDR3 spells CASSLTRTGLGNQPQHF. The CDR3 bases are TGTGCCAGCAGTTTAACCAGGACAGGGTTAGGCAATCAGCCCCAGCATTTT.

The chain uses TRBV7-2 and TRBJ1-6, with D maybe TRBD1 (6 bases). The CDR3 covers 16 residues. The germline V and J ends were trimmed by 1 base and 6 bases, with 13 bases remaining between them. Germline V lookup: CDR1 SGHTA, CDR2 FQGNSA. CDR3 nucleotide sequence: TGTGCCAGCAGCTTAGGCAGGGGAAGAAGTAATTCACCCCTCCACTTT. This sequence encodes CASSLGRGRSNSPLHF.

This clone has just a few counts. The V gene is TRBV18, the J gene TRBJ1-2, with a possible D match to TRBD1 (6 bases). Germline-derived CDR1 and CDR2 are KGHSH and LQKENI. The CDR3 consists of 13 residues. V was pared by 6 bases and J by 2 bases, with 10 bases between. CDR3 nucleotides: TGTGCCAGCTCGCCGGACAGAAACTATGGCTACACCTTC. Its translation: CASSPDRNYGYTF.

V is TRBV28 and J is TRBJ1-6, with 8 bases fitting TRBD1. The CDR3 sequence is 15 residues long. J gave up 6 bases and V 4 bases, and 5 bases lay outside the gene matches. CDR1 is MDHEN and CDR2 is SYDVKM in the germline V gene. The CDR3 nucleotides read TGTGCCAGCAGTTCACAGGGGGAAGGTAATTCACCCCTCCACTTT. Its translation: CASSSQGEGNSPLHF.

The chain couples TRBV2 to TRBJ1-2; 7 bases fit TRBD1. V was pared by 1 base and J by 4 bases, with 6 bases of the junction left unmatched. Germline V lookup: CDR1 SNHLY, CDR2 FYNNEI. CDR3 size: 15 residues. The CDR3 nucleotides read TGTGCCAGCAGTGAAGGTGTAGGGGGCGGCTATGGCTACACCTTC. This sequence encodes CASSEGVGGGYGYTF.

CDR3 sequence reads: CSVEEGGGATDTQYF. The DNA of the CDR3 is TGCAGCGTTGAAGAGGGCGGGGGCGCCACAGATACGCAGTATTTT. The V gene is TRBV29-1, the J gene TRBJ2-3; TRBD2 might be the D (7 bases). The germline CDR1 and CDR2 sequences are SQVTM and ANQGSEA. This CDR3 comprises 15 residues. V was clipped by 0 bases and J by 2 bases, with 12 bases between them.

This clone was picked up a small number of times. The chain joins TRBV19 to TRBJ2-7; TRBD2 matches 10 bases. This CDR3 spans 15 amino acids. Germline V gene sequence: CDR1 LNHDA, CDR2 SQIVND (reference sequence). V gave up 5 bases and J gave up 5 bases; unmatched junction bases: 9. In DNA, the CDR3 is TGTGCCAGTAGTTCTGTCTCCGGGACTAGCGACGAGCAGTACTTC. Translation: CASSSVSGTSDEQYF.

V and J are TRBV2 and TRBJ2-1; 11 bases fit TRBD2. The V segment lost 6 bases and the J segment 6 bases; nucleotides outside the gene matches: 10. This CDR3 is built from 16 residues. Looked up from germline, CDR1 is SNHLY and CDR2 is FYNNEI. The CDR3, as DNA: TGTGCCAGCAGCGTCCATAGCGGGGGGGTTCGCAATGAGCAGTTCTTC. It yields the protein CASSVHSGGVRNEQFF.

The CDR3 coding sequence is TGTGCCTGGAGTAAGAGGGAGGGGAACACTGAAGCTTTCTTT. Protein: CAWSKREGNTEAFF. The rearrangement joins TRBV30 to TRBJ1-1; D is undetermined. This CDR3 contains 14 residues. V was pared by 2 bases and J by 1 base, with 11 bases between. Germline values: CDR1 GTSNPN, CDR2 SVGIG (reference sequence).